A single sample gave rise to the 9 T cell receptor beta chains below, sequenced in a study of technical replicates of blood from four donors. Assay used: immunoSEQ multiplex PCR; TCRdb lists only in-frame clones, some missing. Of 15,000 to 20,000 clones listed, roughly 91% are singletons. Sample: PBMCs. These receptors all stem from a human donor in good health.

The V and J genes are TRBV11-2 and TRBJ2-7; D not resolved. CDR3 length: 12 amino acids. The V end lost 8 bases, the J end lost 2 bases, and 10 bases lay between the germline ends. Germline CDR1 reads SGHAT; CDR2 reads FQNNGV. Here the CDR3 reads CASSFSAYEQYF. CDR3 in DNA: TGTGCCAGCTCTTTCTCGGCCTACGAGCAGTACTTC.

The chain employs TRBV18 and TRBJ2-1, with 7 bases fitting TRBD1. CDR3 size: 14 residues. Per the germline V gene, CDR1 is KGHSH and CDR2 is LQKENI. With 3 bases clipped from V and 2 bases from J, the junction kept 1 base outside the gene matches. DNA of the CDR3: TGTGCCAGCTCACCGACAGGGCCCTACAATGAGCAGTTCTTC. Amino acid sequence: CASSPTGPYNEQFF.

The chain couples TRBV28 to TRBJ2-3; TRBD2 is a possible D gene (6 bases). The CDR3 is 11 amino acids. Deletions cut 5 bases from V and 15 bases from J, with 15 bases between. The germline gives CDR1 MDHEN, CDR2 SYDVKM. The CDR3 sequence is CASSAPSVRYF. In DNA form, the CDR3 reads TGTGCCAGCAGTGCACCTAGCGTGCGTTATTTT. Full variable domain (rest looked up from reference TRBV28 and TRBJ2-3): DVKVTQSSRYLVKRTGEKVFLECVQDMDHENMFWYRQDPGLGLRLIYFSYDVKMKEKGDIPEGYSVSREKKERFSLILESASTNQTSMYLCASSAPSVRYFGPGTRLTVL.

J is TRBJ2-3 and V is TRBV28; 10 bases are a match to TRBD2. The CDR3 contains 15 residues. Looked up from germline, CDR1 is MDHEN and CDR2 is SYDVKM. The J segment lost 6 bases and the V segment lost 1 base, leaving 4 bases of the junction unmatched. The CDR3 DNA follows: TGTGCCAGCAGTTTATTACAGCGGGAGGGGGATACGCAGTATTTT. It is translated as CASSLLQREGDTQYF.

The gene calls are TRBV11-2 and TRBJ1-5; D possibly corresponds to TRBD1 (6 bases). CDR1 is SGHAT and CDR2 is FQNNGV in the germline V gene. V lost 4 bases to trimming and J lost 0 bases, with 7 bases between them. The CDR3 is 14 residues long. This CDR3 is CASSSQGSNQPQHF. In DNA, the CDR3 is TGTGCCAGCAGCTCACAGGGTAGCAATCAGCCCCAGCATTTT.

This chain links TRBV2 with TRBJ2-7, with 11 positions matching TRBD1. The CDR3 loop spans 14 amino acids. Germline CDR1 SNHLY, CDR2 FYNNEI. The junction had 3 bases not matched to a gene; V was cut back by 5 bases and J by 3 bases. CDR3 bases: TGTGCCAGCAGTTGGGACAGGGGGGGCTACGAGCAGTACTTC. This translates into CASSWDRGGYEQYF.

The chain couples TRBV5-1 to TRBJ2-3, with 11 bases aligning to TRBD1. The germline V gene encodes CDR1 SGHRS and CDR2 YFSETQ. V lost 3 bases and J lost 4; bases outside the gene matches: 4. CDR3 size: 15 residues. The CDR3 DNA sequence: TGCGCCAGCAGCTCACGGACAGGGGGCGCAGATACGCAGTATTTT. Its translation is CASSSRTGGADTQYF.

This clone was seen only a few times. The CDR3 DNA sequence: TGTGCCAGCAGCTCTGGACTAGCCTACAATGAGCAGTTCTTC. Amino acids: CASSSGLAYNEQFF. V is TRBV11-3 and J is TRBJ2-1; TRBD2 matches at 7 bases. The CDR3 has 14 amino acids. V lost 4 bases, J lost 2 bases, and 2 bases stayed unmatched. Germline CDR1 and CDR2: SGHNT and YENEEA.

V and J are TRBV11-2 and TRBJ2-3; 10 bases line up with TRBD2. V was clipped by 6 bases and J by 3 bases; unmatched bases: 6. The CDR3 spans 15 residues. Germline-derived CDR1 and CDR2 are SGHAT and FQNNGV. The CDR3 DNA is TGTGCCAGCAGTTCGCTAGCGGGAGAGACAGATACGCAGTATTTT. Protein: CASSSLAGETDTQYF.